Following are 23 T cell receptor beta chains from one sample sequenced in a study of control samples from healthy donors and cancer patients. Measured with immunoSEQ multiplex PCR; TCRdb has only the in-frame clones, and not every one. Of around 180,000 clones listed, 91% were seen once; the top ten hold around 2%. Sample: blood. The receptors come from a woman aged 40 to 49 in good health.

The chain uses TRBV18 and TRBJ1-1, with D maybe TRBD1 (6 bases). This CDR3 comprises 14 residues. V lost 4 bases and J 1 base, leaving 10 bases between the germline ends. CDR1 and CDR2 (germline): KGHSH, LQKENI. The CDR3 is CASSQDSQNTEAFF. The CDR3 DNA reads as TGTGCCAGCTCACAGGACAGTCAGAACACTGAAGCTTTCTTT.

The V and J genes are TRBV18 and TRBJ2-2; tentative D call: TRBD1 (7 bases). Germline-derived CDR1 and CDR2 are KGHSH and LQKENI. This CDR3 region has 16 residues. V was cut by 3 bases and J by 2 bases, with 13 bases left in between. The CDR3 nucleotides read TGTGCCAGCTCACCGCGGGGACAGATCAACACCGGGGAGCTGTTTTTT. Amino acids: CASSPRGQINTGELFF.

CDR3 in DNA: TGCGCCAGCAGTGGGGGCGCAGGTGGTGCTGAAGCTTTCTTT. This translates into CASSGGAGGAEAFF. The chain couples TRBV5-1 to TRBJ1-1, with a possible D match to TRBD1 (6 bases). Germline V gene sequence: CDR1 SGHRS, CDR2 YFSETQ. Trimming took off 5 bases at V and 6 bases at J, with 17 bases between the two ends. This CDR3 region has 14 residues.

As DNA, the CDR3 is TGTGCCAGCAGCGTACTCCAAAGCGCGGGTGAGCAGTTCTTC. This codes for CASSVLQSAGEQFF. This chain uses TRBV9 with TRBJ2-1; tentative D call: TRBD2 (5 bases). The CDR3 runs 14 residues. Trimming cost V 1 base and J 9 bases, with 14 bases left between them. CDR1 SGDLS and CDR2 YYNGEE come from the germline V gene.

This rearrangement joins TRBV6-4 to TRBJ2-3; 12 bases fit TRBD2. The CDR3 length is 16 residues. V lost 8 bases to trimming and J lost 2 bases; unmatched junction nucleotides: 8. CDR1 is MRHNA, CDR2 SNTAGT, per germline. The CDR3 DNA follows: TGTGCCAGCCGACGGACTAGCGGGACTTCCACAGATACGCAGTATTTT. Translating gives CASRRTSGTSTDTQYF.

The chain links TRBV6-5 to TRBJ2-2, with D unresolved. Germline V gene data show CDR1 as MNHEY and CDR2 as SVGAGI. The V gene lost 6 bases and the J gene lost 7 bases, with 6 bases spanning the gap. The CDR3 spans 11 residues. The CDR3 spells CASRTGGELFF. The DNA of the CDR3 is TGTGCCAGCAGAACGGGCGGGGAGCTGTTTTTT.

As DNA, the CDR3 is TGTGCCAGCAGCCAAGTCCAAGTCACGGAGCAGTACTTC. Translated: CASSQVQVTEQYF. The rearrangement links TRBV3-1 (or the pseudogene TRBV3-2) to TRBJ2-7; D ambiguous. V dropped 1 base and J dropped 7 bases, with 11 bases sitting between them. The germline gives CDR1 LGHDT, CDR2 YNNKEL (reference sequence). The CDR3 consists of 13 residues.

This sequence joins TRBV12-3 or TRBV12-4 and TRBJ1-1; no clear D gene. V lost 3 bases to trimming and J lost 9 bases, with 8 bases between them. The CDR3 contains 11 residues. DNA of the CDR3: TGTGCCAGCAGTTTCCACGCACAAGCTTTCTTT. Translation gives CASSFHAQAFF.

As concerns this clone: The same CDR3 arises from other DNA sequences in this sample as well. The genes are TRBV13 and TRBJ2-7, with D perhaps TRBD1 or TRBD2 (5 bases each). V lost 3 bases, J lost 0 bases, and 9 bases lay in between. The CDR3 runs to 14 residues. CDR1 is PRHDT and CDR2 is FYEKMQ in the germline V gene (reference sequence). The CDR3 DNA follows: TGTGCCAGCAGCTTGCCTGGGGGCTCCTACGAGCAGTACTTC. Amino acids: CASSLPGGSYEQYF.

This clone has just one count. The chain employs TRBV10-1 and TRBJ1-3; TRBD1 is a possible D gene (5 bases). The germline V gene encodes CDR1 WNHNN and CDR2 SYGVQD (reference sequence). Trimming cost V 8 bases and J 3 bases, with 20 bases left between them. This CDR3 contains 16 residues. CDR3 region: CASSRGTAGGGNTIYF. DNA for the CDR3: TGCGCCAGCTCTCGAGGGACGGCAGGAGGTGGAAACACCATATATTTT.

The chain couples TRBV6-2 or TRBV6-3 to TRBJ2-5, with D maybe TRBD2 (6 bases). The CDR3 is made up of 14 amino acids. The V gene's germline CDR1 is MNHEY and CDR2 SVGEGT. V lost 4 bases, J lost 0 bases, and 9 bases lay in between. CDR3: CASSSTRNQETQYF. The DNA for the CDR3 is TGTGCCAGCAGTTCGACTAGAAACCAAGAGACCCAGTACTTC.

This chain links TRBV27 with TRBJ1-2; the match to TRBD1 covers 11 bases. CDR3 length equals 16 residues. CDR1 and CDR2 from the germline V gene are MNHEY and SMNVEV (reference sequence). The V segment lost 10 bases and the J segment 4 bases; nucleotides outside the gene matches: 14. CDR3 DNA sequence: TGTGCCACCAGGACAGGGGGCCTCGGTGGGATCTATGGCTACACCTTC. Translation gives CATRTGGLGGIYGYTF.

The V call is TRBV2, the J call TRBJ2-2, with 8 bases fitting TRBD1. Trimming took 8 bases from V and 6 from J; bases not matched to a gene: 5. The CDR3 sequence is 13 residues long. Per germline, CDR1 SNHLY and CDR2 FYNNEI. CDR3 sequence (DNA): TGTGCCAGCGAGCCACAGGGGGCCGGGGAGCTGTTTTTT. This gives the protein CASEPQGAGELFF.

The chain recombines TRBV7-6 with TRBJ1-4; D call uncertain. This CDR3 is built from 16 residues. V was pared by 1 base and J by 0 bases, with 9 bases between. Per germline, CDR1 SGHVS and CDR2 FNYEAQ. The DNA of the CDR3 is TGTGCCAGCAGCTTAGGTCCGCCACCAACTAATGAAAAACTGTTTTTT. Its translation: CASSLGPPPTNEKLFF.

V is TRBV10-3 and J is TRBJ2-2; D might be TRBD1 (5 bases). CDR1 is ENHRY, CDR2 SYGVKD, per germline. The CDR3 is 17 residues long. V lost 4 bases, J lost 2 bases, and 17 bases lay in between. The CDR3 DNA is TGTGCCATCAGTGCCAACGCCCCAGGGTCTAACACCGGGGAGCTGTTTTTT. Amino acids: CAISANAPGSNTGELFF.

The CDR3 bases are TGTGCCAGCAGTTTATCAGGGGGCTCCTACGAGCAGTACTTC. Its translation: CASSLSGGSYEQYF. The chain employs TRBV27 and TRBJ2-7; a weak D match, TRBD1 (6 bases). Between the trimmed V and J ends, which lost 0 bases and 0 bases, there was a span of 6 bases. The CDR3 loop spans 14 amino acids. CDR1 and CDR2 from the germline V gene are MNHEY and SMNVEV (reference sequence).

J is TRBJ2-5 and V is TRBV5-4; D unresolved. Germline values: CDR1 SGHNT, CDR2 YYREEE (reference sequence). The CDR3 consists of 13 residues. Trimming took 0 bases from V and 5 from J, leaving 8 bases between them. CDR3 sequence: CASSLAFEETQYF. DNA of the CDR3: TGTGCCAGCAGCTTGGCATTTGAGGAGACCCAGTACTTC.

This clone came up once. The chain links TRBV7-3 to TRBJ2-2, with unresolved D. The V end was cut by 1 base, the J end by 8 bases, with 5 bases between. The germline V gene has CDR1 SGHTA and CDR2 FQGTGA. CDR3 size: 12 residues. This chain's CDR3 is CASSLRAGELFF. The CDR3 nucleotides read TGTGCCAGCAGCTTAAGGGCGGGGGAGCTGTTTTTT.

The J gene is TRBJ1-1, the V gene TRBV9; possible D gene TRBD1, 5 bases. The CDR3 loop spans 17 amino acids. V lost 0 bases to trimming and J lost 4 bases, with 19 bases between them. CDR1 and CDR2 from the germline V gene are SGDLS and YYNGEE. The chain's CDR3 is CASSVAKGRGLFTEAFF. The DNA for the CDR3 is TGTGCCAGCAGCGTAGCAAAAGGACGGGGCCTTTTCACTGAAGCTTTCTTT.

The chain recombines TRBV3-1 (or the pseudogene TRBV3-2) with TRBJ1-3, with D possibly matching TRBD1 (6 bases). Germline CDR1 LGHDT, CDR2 YNNKEL (reference sequence). With 3 bases removed from V and 0 bases from J, the gap between germline ends came to 9 bases. There are 15 residues in the CDR3. CDR3 residues: CASSQGGRSGNTIYF. CDR3 nucleotide sequence: TGTGCCAGCAGCCAGGGGGGGCGCTCTGGAAACACCATATATTTT.

The chain links TRBV18 to TRBJ1-4, with D possibly matching TRBD1 (6 bases). This CDR3 is built from 14 residues. CDR1 and CDR2 (germline): KGHSH, LQKENI. Trimming left V 5 bases short and J 8 bases short, with 15 bases between. CDR3 coding DNA: TGTGCCAGCTCAGAGAGCCGGGACAACGAAAAACTGTTTTTT. This encodes CASSESRDNEKLFF.

This clone was found once. The chain employs TRBV19 and TRBJ1-6; a weak D match, TRBD1 (6 bases). The CDR3 loop spans 14 amino acids. Germline values: CDR1 LNHDA, CDR2 SQIVND (reference sequence). Trimming stripped 8 bases from V and 6 bases from J, with 14 bases between. This chain's CDR3 is CASRSGGGNSPLHF. For the CDR3, the DNA is TGTGCCAGTCGCTCCGGGGGCGGTAATTCACCCCTCCACTTT.

The V and J genes are TRBV6-5 and TRBJ1-5; D is unresolved. The V gene lost 6 bases and the J gene lost 3 bases, with 15 bases spanning the gap. The CDR3 sequence is 15 residues long. The germline gives CDR1 MNHEY, CDR2 SVGAGI. The CDR3 sequence is CASSPWNRVNQPQHF. The CDR3 nucleotides are TGTGCCAGCAGCCCCTGGAATAGGGTCAATCAGCCCCAGCATTTT.